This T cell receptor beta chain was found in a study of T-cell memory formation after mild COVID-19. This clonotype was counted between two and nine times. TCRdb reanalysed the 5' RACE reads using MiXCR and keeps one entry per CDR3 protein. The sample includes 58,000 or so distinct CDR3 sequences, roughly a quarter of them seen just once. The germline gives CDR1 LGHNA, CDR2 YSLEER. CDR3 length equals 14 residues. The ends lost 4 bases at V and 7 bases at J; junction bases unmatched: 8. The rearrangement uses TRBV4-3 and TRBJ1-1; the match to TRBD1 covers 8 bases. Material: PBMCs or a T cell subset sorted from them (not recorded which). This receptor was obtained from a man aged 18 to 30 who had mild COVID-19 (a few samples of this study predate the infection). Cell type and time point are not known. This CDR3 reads CASSRGTGGLEAFF. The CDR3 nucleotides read TGCGCCAGCAGCCGAGGGACAGGTGGTCTTGAAGCTTTCTTT.